This entry describes one TCR beta chain. The data are from a study of PD-1 blockade in mismatch repair-deficient tumors. Assay: immunoSEQ multiplex PCR; the TCRdb copy retains only in-frame clones and omits some. The table shows 120,000 or so clones, with approximately 90% occurring only once. The CDR3 is made up of 17 amino acids. In germline, CDR1 is LGHNA, CDR2 YSLEER. Germline trimming cut 4 bases from V and 3 bases from J; bases unmatched to any gene: 12. Here the sequenced sample was peripheral blood, taken 44 weeks after starting pembrolizumab. The V and J genes are TRBV4-3 and TRBJ2-7; TRBD1 matches at 10 bases. This TCR derives from an adult with mismatch repair-deficient cancer. The CDR3, as DNA: TGCGCCAGCAGCCCAGGGGCCGGGACAGGGGAAAACTACGAGCAGTACTTC. It encodes CASSPGAGTGENYEQYF.